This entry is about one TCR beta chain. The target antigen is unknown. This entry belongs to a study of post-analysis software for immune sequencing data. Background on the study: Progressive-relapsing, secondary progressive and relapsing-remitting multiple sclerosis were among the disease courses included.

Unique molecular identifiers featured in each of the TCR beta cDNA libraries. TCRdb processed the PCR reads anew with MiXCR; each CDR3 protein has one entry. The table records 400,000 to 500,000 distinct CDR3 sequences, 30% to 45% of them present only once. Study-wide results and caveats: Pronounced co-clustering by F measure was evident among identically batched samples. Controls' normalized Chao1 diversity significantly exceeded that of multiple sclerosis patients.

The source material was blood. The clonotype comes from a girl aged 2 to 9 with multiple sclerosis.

CDR3 region: CASSAAGEAVTDTQYF. CDR3 DNA: TGTGCCAGCAGCGCGGCGGGGGAAGCAGTCACAGATACGCAGTATTTT. The chain uses TRBV11-2 and TRBJ2-3, with TRBD2 identical over 7 bases. The germline gives CDR1 SGHAT, CDR2 FQNNGV. V lost 5 bases and J lost 2; bases outside the gene matches: 10. This CDR3 has 16 residues.